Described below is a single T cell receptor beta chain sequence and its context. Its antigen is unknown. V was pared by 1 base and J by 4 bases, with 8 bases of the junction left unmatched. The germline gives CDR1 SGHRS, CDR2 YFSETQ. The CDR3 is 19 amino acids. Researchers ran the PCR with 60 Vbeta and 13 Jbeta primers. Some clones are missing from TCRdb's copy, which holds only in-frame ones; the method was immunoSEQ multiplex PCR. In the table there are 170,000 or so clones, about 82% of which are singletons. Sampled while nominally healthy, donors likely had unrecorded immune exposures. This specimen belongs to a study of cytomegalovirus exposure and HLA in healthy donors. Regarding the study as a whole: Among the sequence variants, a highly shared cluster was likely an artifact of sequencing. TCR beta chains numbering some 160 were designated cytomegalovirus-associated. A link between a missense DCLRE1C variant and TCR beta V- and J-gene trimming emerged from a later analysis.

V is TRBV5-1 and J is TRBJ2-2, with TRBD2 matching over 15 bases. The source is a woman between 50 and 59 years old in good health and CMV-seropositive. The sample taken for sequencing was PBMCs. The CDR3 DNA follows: TGCGCCAGCAGCTTGAGGACTAGCGGGAGGGCCTATTCCACCGGGGAGCTGTTTTTT. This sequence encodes CASSLRTSGRAYSTGELFF. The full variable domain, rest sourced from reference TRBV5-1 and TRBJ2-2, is KAGVTQTPRYLIKTRGQQVTLSCSPISGHRSVSWYQQTPGQGLQFLFEYFSETQRNKGNFPGRFSGRQFSNSRSEMNVSTLELGDSALYLCASSLRTSGRAYSTGELFFGEGSRLTVL.